The entry below gives a single TCR beta chain sequence along with its context. The entry originates in a study of blood T cell repertoires in COVID-19. Generated by immunoSEQ multiplex PCR, the TCRdb table keeps only in-frame clones and is missing some. The table includes approximately 210,000 clones, almost 90% detected once. The sequence came from a man aged 18 to 29 with active or convalescent COVID-19. Material for sequencing was peripheral blood.

The CDR3 DNA reads as TGTGCCGGAAACAATGACGGGAGGACATCCTACGAGCAGTACTTC. Protein product: CAGNNDGRTSYEQYF. V usage is TRBV30 and J usage is TRBJ2-7, with 7 bases fitting TRBD2. With 8 bases clipped from V and 1 base from J, the junction kept 14 bases outside the gene matches. There are 15 residues in the CDR3. Germline CDR1 GTSNPN, CDR2 SVGIG (reference sequence). Combining the CDR3 with reference TRBV30 and TRBJ2-7 gives the whole variable domain SQTIHQWPATLVQPVGSPLSLECTVEGTSNPNLYWYRQAAGRGLQLLFYSVGIGQISSEVPQNLSASRPQDRQFILSSKKLLLSDSGFYLCAGNNDGRTSYEQYFGPGTRLTVT.